This T cell receptor beta chain was obtained from a study of spatial heterogeneity in lung cancer. The table lists this clonotype with many counts. Time point denoted: sample taken at primary tumor resection. The study sequenced unsorted whole RNA from tumor, nontumor lung or frozen PBMC. MiXCR was run by TCRdb on the 5' RACE reads, yielding one entry per CDR3 protein. The sample yields 6,000 to 8,500 distinct CDR3 sequences, 8.6% seen once. Material: PBMCs, obtained at surgery. This receptor was identified in a male donor with early-stage non-small cell lung cancer.

CDR3 DNA: TGTGCCAGCAGGGAAAGCGGAGCCCTCTACAATGAGCAGTTCTTC. As protein: CASRESGALYNEQFF. The rearrangement joins TRBV6-1 to TRBJ2-1; a possible D gene is TRBD2 (5 bases). The CDR3 covers 15 residues. V shed 6 bases and J shed 3 bases, with 15 bases lying between them. The germline V gene encodes CDR1 MNHNS and CDR2 SASEGT.